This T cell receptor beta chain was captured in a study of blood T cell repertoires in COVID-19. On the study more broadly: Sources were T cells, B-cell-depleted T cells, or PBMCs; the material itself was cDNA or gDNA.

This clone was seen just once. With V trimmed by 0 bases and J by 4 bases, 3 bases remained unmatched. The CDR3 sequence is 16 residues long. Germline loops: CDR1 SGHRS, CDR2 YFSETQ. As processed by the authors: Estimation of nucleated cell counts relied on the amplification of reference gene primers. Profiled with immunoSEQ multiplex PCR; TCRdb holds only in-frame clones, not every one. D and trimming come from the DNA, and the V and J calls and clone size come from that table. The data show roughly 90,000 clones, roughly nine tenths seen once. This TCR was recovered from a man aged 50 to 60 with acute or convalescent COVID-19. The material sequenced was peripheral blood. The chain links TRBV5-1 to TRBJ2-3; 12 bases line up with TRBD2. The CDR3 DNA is TGCGCCAGCAGCTTGGCGCTAGCGGGAGGGCCAGATACGCAGTATTTT. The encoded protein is CASSLALAGGPDTQYF.